These 20 T cell receptor beta chains share one sample of origin, sequenced in a study of blood T cell repertoires in COVID-19. Method: immunoSEQ multiplex PCR; TCRdb's copy keeps in-frame clones and lacks some. This sample yields approximately 300,000 clones, of which 85% are seen a single time; around 2% belongs to the top ten. The sample comprised PBMCs or T cells enriched from blood (not recorded which). These receptor sequences come from a woman between 25 and 40 years old who had been exposed to COVID-19.

The CDR3 spells CASSVDRFGGGTEAFF. The CDR3 nucleotides read TGTGCCAGCAGCGTAGATCGTTTCGGGGGTGGGACTGAAGCTTTCTTT. The J gene is TRBJ1-1, the V gene TRBV9; possibly TRBD1 for D (5 bases). Germline CDR1 reads SGDLS; CDR2 reads YYNGEE. There are 16 residues in the CDR3. Trimming took off 0 bases at V and 5 bases at J, with 17 bases between the two ends.

The V call is TRBV29-1, the J call TRBJ2-7; D might be TRBD1 (6 bases). Trimming took off 8 bases at V and 2 bases at J, with 10 bases between the two ends. In germline, CDR1 is SQVTM, CDR2 ANQGSEA. This CDR3 comprises 11 residues. CDR3 in DNA: TGCAGCACACGACAGGCCTACGAGCAGTACTTC. Its translation is CSTRQAYEQYF.

The rearrangement links TRBV7-9 to TRBJ2-3, with 7 bases lining up with TRBD1. Germline V gene lookup returns CDR1 SEHNR and CDR2 FQNEAQ (reference sequence). V gave up 3 bases and J gave up 2 bases; unmatched junction bases: 5. The CDR3 loop spans 15 amino acids. The CDR3: CASSFRDRFTDTQYF. CDR3 bases: TGTGCCAGCAGCTTCCGGGACAGATTCACAGATACGCAGTATTTT.

This clone was found once. The rearrangement uses TRBV15 and TRBJ1-3, with D unclear. Trimming cost V 0 bases and J 0 bases, with 6 bases left between them. Per the germline V gene, CDR1 is LNHNV and CDR2 is YYDKDF (reference sequence). The CDR3 has 15 amino acids. The CDR3 region has the DNA TGTGCCACCAGCAGAGATAGAAGCTCTGGAAACACCATATATTTT. Amino acid sequence: CATSRDRSSGNTIYF.

The chain has TRBV9 and TRBJ2-1; no reliable D call. The germline V and J ends were trimmed by 3 bases and 4 bases, with 17 bases remaining between them. Germline CDR1 and CDR2: SGDLS and YYNGEE. This CDR3 has 16 residues. The CDR3 DNA reads TGTGCCAGCAGCGGGCTGGGTGGGCGCTCATACAATGAGCAGTTCTTC. Its translation: CASSGLGGRSYNEQFF.

The rearrangement uses TRBV7-3 and TRBJ2-1, with 9 bases that match TRBD2. Germline trimming cut 1 base from V and 4 bases from J; bases unmatched to any gene: 11. Per germline, CDR1 SGHTA and CDR2 FQGTGA. The CDR3 covers 18 residues. In DNA, the CDR3 is TGTGCCAGCAGCTTAAGATATCAGGCCCTAGCGGGGTACAATGAGCAGTTCTTC. Amino acids: CASSLRYQALAGYNEQFF.

The chain couples TRBV7-3 to TRBJ2-3; no reliable D call. Germline-derived CDR1 and CDR2 are SGHTA and FQGTGA. The V end was cut by 5 bases, the J end by 1 base, with 13 bases between. There are 15 residues in the CDR3. The CDR3 here is CASSRMRGGTDTQYF. The CDR3 coding sequence is TGTGCCAGCAGCCGGATGCGAGGCGGCACAGATACGCAGTATTTT.

The chain is built from TRBV7-9 and TRBJ1-5; D possibly corresponds to TRBD1 (5 bases). V was clipped by 4 bases and J by 3 bases, with 13 bases between them. The CDR3 has 15 amino acids. Germline assignment: CDR1 SEHNR and CDR2 FQNEAQ (reference sequence). This CDR3 reads CASSSTDRYNQPQHF. CDR3 nucleotides: TGTGCCAGCAGCTCTACTGACAGATACAATCAGCCCCAGCATTTT.

The chain combines TRBV30 with TRBJ1-2, with a weak D call TRBD1 (5 bases). Trimming left V 3 bases short and J 0 bases short, with 11 bases between. Germline assignment: CDR1 GTSNPN and CDR2 SVGIG (reference sequence). The CDR3 extends over 14 amino acids. The DNA of the CDR3 is TGTGCCTGGAGCCGGGGGATAGCTAACTATGGCTACACCTTC. This sequence encodes CAWSRGIANYGYTF.

The chain links TRBV24-1 to TRBJ1-2, with D tentatively TRBD1 (5 bases). The CDR3 runs to 12 residues. Looked up from germline, CDR1 is KGHDR and CDR2 is SFDVKD. V shed 5 bases and J shed 6 bases, with 9 bases lying between them. The CDR3 is CATSVAGHGYTF. CDR3 in DNA: TGTGCCACCAGTGTCGCAGGGCATGGCTACACCTTC.

The rearrangement joins TRBV24-1 to TRBJ1-2; D call uncertain. CDR3 length: 14 amino acids. The germline V gene has CDR1 KGHDR and CDR2 SFDVKD. Trimming shortened V by 0 bases and J by 2 bases, and 6 bases separated the two germline ends. CDR3 protein: CATSDLTENYGYTF. The CDR3, as DNA: TGTGCCACCAGTGATTTGACAGAGAACTATGGCTACACCTTC.

The V and J genes are TRBV19 and TRBJ2-6, with D perhaps matching TRBD1 (6 bases). This CDR3 comprises 17 residues. V lost 0 bases, J lost 4 bases, and 13 bases lay in between. Germline V lookup: CDR1 LNHDA, CDR2 SQIVND (reference sequence). The CDR3 is CASSIDQRTAGANVLTF. The CDR3, as DNA: TGTGCCAGTAGTATAGATCAAAGGACAGCCGGGGCCAACGTCCTGACTTTC.

The CDR3 sequence: CATSDEYEQYF. DNA of the CDR3: TGTGCCACCAGTGACGAGTACGAGCAGTACTTC. The chain uses TRBV24-1 and TRBJ2-7; D ambiguous. Germline assignment: CDR1 KGHDR and CDR2 SFDVKD. The CDR3 runs 11 residues. Trimming left V 4 bases short and J 4 bases short, with 4 bases between.

This chain links TRBV6-6 with TRBJ2-4; TRBD2 aligns across 14 bases. The V segment lost 5 bases and the J segment 8 bases; nucleotides outside the gene matches: 14. This CDR3 comprises 18 residues. Germline values: CDR1 MNHNY, CDR2 SVGAGI (reference sequence). The CDR3 here is CASSPQTSGGARFHIQYF. CDR3 coding DNA: TGTGCCAGCAGTCCTCAGACTAGCGGGGGGGCCCGGTTCCACATTCAGTACTTC.

The genes are TRBV19 and TRBJ1-6, with 10 nucleotides matching TRBD1. With 4 bases clipped from V and 5 bases from J, the junction kept 8 bases outside the gene matches. The V gene's germline CDR1 is LNHDA and CDR2 SQIVND (reference sequence). CDR3 length: 17 amino acids. This CDR3 is CASSTTGTGVNNSPLHF. The CDR3 nucleotides read TGTGCCAGTAGTACTACCGGGACAGGGGTAAATAATTCACCCCTCCACTTT. Variable domain in full (rest from reference TRBV19 and TRBJ1-6): DGGITQSPKYLFRKEGQNVTLSCEQNLNHDAMYWYRQDPGQGLRLIYYSQIVNDFQKGDIAEGYSVSREKKESFPLTVTSAQKNPTAFYLCASSTTGTGVNNSPLHFGNGTRLTVT.

V gene TRBV7-3 combines with J gene TRBJ2-1, with D possibly TRBD1 on 5 matching bases. The CDR3 runs to 16 residues. Trimming cost V 3 bases and J 5 bases, with 17 bases left between them. CDR1 and CDR2 from the germline V gene are SGHTA and FQGTGA. This chain's CDR3 is CASSFSPFGADNEQFF. The DNA for the CDR3 is TGTGCCAGCAGCTTTTCCCCATTTGGGGCGGACAATGAGCAGTTCTTC. Supplemented by reference TRBV7-3 and TRBJ2-1, the full variable domain reads GAGVSQTPSNKVTEKGKYVELRCDPISGHTALYWYRQSLGQGPEFLIYFQGTGAADDSGLPNDRFFAVRPEGSVSTLKIQRTERGDSAVYLCASSFSPFGADNEQFFGPGTRLTVL.

V and J are TRBV19 and TRBJ1-2, with TRBD1 identical over 9 bases. The CDR3 has 16 amino acids. The V segment lost 1 base and the J segment 4 bases; nucleotides outside the gene matches: 7. Germline CDR1 and CDR2: LNHDA and SQIVND (reference sequence). The CDR3 sequence: CASSIGTGAVGYGYTF. DNA for the CDR3: TGTGCCAGTAGTATAGGGACAGGGGCCGTCGGCTATGGCTACACCTTC.

The J gene is TRBJ1-2, the V gene TRBV6-6; the match to TRBD1 covers 9 bases. V lost 5 bases to trimming and J lost 8 bases; unmatched junction nucleotides: 6. CDR1 and CDR2 (germline): MNHNY, SVGAGI (reference sequence). CDR3 length: 13 residues. CDR3 coding DNA: TGTGCCAGCAGTGTGGACAGGGGAGGCGGCTACACCTTC. Amino acids: CASSVDRGGGYTF.

The rearrangement links TRBV19 to TRBJ2-7, with TRBD2 matching 10 bases. The ends lost 8 bases at V and 0 bases at J; junction bases unmatched: 4. This CDR3 contains 14 residues. Germline V CDR1 and CDR2: LNHDA, SQIVND (reference sequence). CDR3 region: CASSSGRASYEQYF. The DNA of the CDR3 is TGTGCCAGTTCGAGCGGGAGGGCCTCCTACGAGCAGTACTTC. Looking up the rest from reference TRBV19 and TRBJ2-7 gives the full variable domain: DGGITQSPKYLFRKEGQNVTLSCEQNLNHDAMYWYRQDPGQGLRLIYYSQIVNDFQKGDIAEGYSVSREKKESFPLTVTSAQKNPTAFYLCASSSGRASYEQYFGPGTRLTVT.

The rearrangement joins TRBV7-3 to TRBJ2-2, with D perhaps TRBD2 (5 bases). Germline V gene lookup returns CDR1 SGHTA and CDR2 FQGTGA. This CDR3 region has 16 residues. V shed 1 base and J shed 8 bases, with 17 bases lying between them. CDR3 sequence reads: CASSLNGLGIEGELFF. CDR3 sequence (DNA): TGTGCCAGCAGCTTAAACGGACTCGGGATTGAGGGGGAGCTGTTTTTT.